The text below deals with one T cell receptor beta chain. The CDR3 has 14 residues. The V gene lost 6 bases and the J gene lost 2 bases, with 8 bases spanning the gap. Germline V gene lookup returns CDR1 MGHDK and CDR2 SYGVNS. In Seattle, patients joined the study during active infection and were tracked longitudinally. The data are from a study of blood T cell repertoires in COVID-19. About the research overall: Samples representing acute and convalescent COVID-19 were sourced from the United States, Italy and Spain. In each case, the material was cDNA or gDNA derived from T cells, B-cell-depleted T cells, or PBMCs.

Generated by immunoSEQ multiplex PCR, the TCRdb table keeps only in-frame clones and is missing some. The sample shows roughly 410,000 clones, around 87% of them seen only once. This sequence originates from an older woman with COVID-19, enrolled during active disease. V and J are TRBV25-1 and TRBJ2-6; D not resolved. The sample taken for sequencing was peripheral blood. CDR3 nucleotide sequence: TGTGCCAGCAGCCCCGTTGCTGGGGCCAACGTCCTGACTTTC. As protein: CASSPVAGANVLTF.